The text below deals with one T cell receptor (beta chain). What it recognizes is unknown. The PCR was carried out with 60 Vbeta primers and 13 Jbeta primers. Only in-frame clones appear in the TCRdb table, and some are missing; sequencing was by immunoSEQ multiplex PCR. Altogether about 160,000 clones are present, about 80% being singletons, with the ten largest covering 9.7%. The sample comes from a study of cytomegalovirus exposure and HLA in healthy donors. The donors, nominally healthy at sampling, likely had unrecorded immune exposures. This CDR3 spans 14 amino acids. V lost 5 bases and J lost 10; bases outside the gene matches: 10. CDR1 LNHDA and CDR2 SQIVND come from the germline V gene (reference sequence). Study-wide findings and caveats: In a later analysis, productive TCRs from donors in an Asian-associated ancestry cluster reportedly carried fewer N-insertions than the cohort mean. For cytomegalovirus status, the classifier reportedly gave diagnoses with high specificity and sensitivity. The authors reported that TCR beta sequences could predict HLA-A and HLA-B alleles. These predictions were accurate for most subjects in the first cohort.

V and J are TRBV19 and TRBJ1-2, with TRBD1 identical over 10 bases. This clonotype originated in a man aged 18 to 35 in good health and CMV-seropositive. The sample consisted of PBMCs. CDR3 sequence reads: CASSLTGTGAFYTF. The DNA for the CDR3 is TGTGCCAGTAGTCTTACCGGGACAGGGGCCTTCTACACCTTC.